Listed below are T cell receptor beta chains from one sample, sequenced in a study of glioma-infiltrating T cells. TCRdb passed the multiplex PCR reads through MiXCR, listing each CDR3 protein once. Among approximately 90,000 distinct CDR3 sequences listed, 23% were seen once. The sample consisted of glioma tissue, nonneoplastic brain tissue, or PBMCs (not recorded which). These receptors came from a human donor with low-grade glioma or glioblastoma, undergoing nonglioma brain surgery, or in good health (not recorded which). Each CDR3 is given with its conserved first and last residue. D genes are given only for firm matches. Expanded clones get a size class; other rows say once, few or many, or leave the size out.

D: .
V: TRBV18
J: TRBJ2-7
length: 13
size: few
CDR3: CASSPPSRDEQYF
DNA: TGTGCCAGCTCACCACCGTCTAGGGACGAGCAGTACTTC

D: .
V: TRBV20-1
J: TRBJ1-2
length: 14
size: many
CDR3: CSAPPPGTGYGYTF
DNA: TGCAGTGCTCCACCGCCGGGAACCGGCTATGGCTACACCTTC

D: TRBD2
V: TRBV2
J: TRBJ2-1
length: 15
size: .
CDR3: CASRTVGLAGGEQFF
DNA: TGTGCCAGCAGAACCGTAGGCCTAGCGGGAGGTGAGCAGTTCTTC

D: TRBD1
V: TRBV20-1
J: TRBJ1-2
length: 12
size: medium-sized
CDR3: CSARTGTYGYTF
DNA: TGCAGTGCTAGGACAGGGACGTACGGCTACACCTTC

D: .
V: TRBV3-1
J: TRBJ1-5
length: 14
size: many
CDR3: CASSQGYRYQPQHF
DNA: TGTGCCAGCAGCCAAGGCTACAGGTATCAGCCCCAGCATTTT

D: TRBD1
V: TRBV7-7
J: TRBJ2-6
length: 14
size: .
CDR3: CSSSPGTGARVLTF
DNA: TGTTCCAGCAGCCCGGGGACAGGCGCTCGTGTCCTGACTTTC

D: .
V: TRBV6-5
J: TRBJ1-2
length: 14
size: .
CDR3: CASSTGGAGYGYTF
DNA: TGTGCCAGCAGCACTGGGGGCGCAGGCTATGGCTACACCTTC

D: .
V: TRBV6-2/TRBV6-3
J: TRBJ2-3
length: 14
size: many
CDR3: CASSYSGKADTQYF
DNA: TGTGCCAGCAGTTACTCAGGGAAGGCGGATACGCAGTATTTT

D: .
V: TRBV3-1
J: TRBJ1-4
length: 15
size: .
CDR3: CASKREGVVNEKLFF
DNA: TGTGCCAGCAAAAGGGAAGGGGTAGTTAACGAAAAACTGTTTTTT

D: .
V: TRBV7-9
J: TRBJ2-7
length: 12
size: few
CDR3: CASSPRGAEQYF
DNA: TGTGCCAGCAGCCCCCGTGGGGCCGAGCAGTACTTC

D: TRBD1
V: TRBV12-3/TRBV12-4
J: TRBJ1-4
length: 15
size: few
CDR3: CASSLRGRMDEKLFF
DNA: TGTGCCAGCAGTTTGAGGGGGCGGATGGATGAAAAACTGTTTTTT

D: TRBD2
V: TRBV27
J: TRBJ2-1
length: 14
size: many
CDR3: CASSFSGGRNEQFF
DNA: TGTGCCAGCAGTTTCTCGGGAGGGAGGAATGAGCAGTTCTTC

D: .
V: TRBV7-2
J: TRBJ2-5
length: 14
size: few
CDR3: CASSLVVGQETQYF
DNA: TGTGCCAGCAGCTTAGTGGTCGGACAAGAGACCCAGTACTTC

D: TRBD2
V: TRBV12-3/TRBV12-4
J: TRBJ2-3
length: 15
size: many
CDR3: CASSLSGGPTDTQYF
DNA: TGTGCCAGCAGTTTGAGCGGGGGGCCCACAGATACGCAGTATTTT

D: TRBD2
V: TRBV12-5
J: TRBJ2-7
length: 14
size: few
CDR3: CASGLQTSDYEQYF
DNA: TGTGCTAGTGGTTTGCAGACTAGCGACTACGAGCAGTACTTC

D: TRBD1
V: TRBV6-1
J: TRBJ1-1
length: 15
size: many
CDR3: CASSSPDRGQAEAFF
DNA: TGTGCCAGCAGTTCCCCGGACAGGGGGCAGGCTGAAGCTTTCTTT

D: .
V: TRBV6-1
J: TRBJ2-1
length: 12
size: many
CDR3: CASSLVLGLQFF
DNA: TGTGCCAGCAGTTTGGTTTTGGGACTCCAGTTCTTC

D: .
V: TRBV29-1
J: TRBJ1-1
length: 14
size: .
CDR3: CSVENRPGATEAFF
DNA: TGCAGCGTTGAAAACCGACCGGGAGCCACTGAAGCTTTCTTT

D: TRBD2
V: TRBV3-1
J: TRBJ2-3
length: 16
size: .
CDR3: CASQGLAGEKTDTQYF
DNA: TGTGCCAGCCAAGGCTTGGCGGGAGAAAAGACAGATACGCAGTATTTT

D: .
V: TRBV7-9
J: TRBJ1-5
length: 15
size: many
CDR3: CASSLEGNSNQPQHF
DNA: TGTGCCAGCAGCTTAGAGGGAAATAGCAATCAGCCCCAGCATTTT

D: TRBD2
V: TRBV7-8
J: TRBJ2-7
length: 16
size: .
CDR3: CASSLRWGASGYEQYF
DNA: TGTGCCAGCAGCTTAAGGTGGGGGGCTAGCGGGTACGAGCAGTACTTC

D: .
V: TRBV18
J: TRBJ2-3
length: 12
size: many
CDR3: CASSPLKDTQYF
DNA: TGTGCCAGCTCACCGCTGAAGGATACGCAGTATTTT

D: .
V: TRBV12-5
J: TRBJ1-1
length: 18
size: .
CDR3: CASGLVRSIRLMNTEAFF
DNA: TGTGCTAGTGGTTTGGTACGCTCCATCCGCCTGATGAACACTGAAGCTTTCTTT

D: TRBD1
V: TRBV29-1
J: TRBJ2-1
length: 11
size: .
CDR3: CSVDTGVKQFF
DNA: TGCAGCGTTGACACAGGGGTTAAGCAGTTCTTC

D: .
V: TRBV10-2
J: TRBJ1-1
length: 12
size: many
CDR3: CASSESRDVAFF
DNA: TGCGCCAGCAGTGAGTCTAGAGACGTGGCTTTCTTT

D: TRBD2
V: TRBV6-1
J: TRBJ2-3
length: 15
size: many
CDR3: CASSLAGVNTDTQYF
DNA: TGTGCCAGCAGCCTAGCGGGGGTCAACACAGATACGCAGTATTTT

D: TRBD2
V: TRBV7-6
J: TRBJ2-5
length: 15
size: few
CDR3: CASSLNTGGQETQYF
DNA: TGTGCCAGCAGCTTAAACACGGGAGGACAAGAGACCCAGTACTTC

D: .
V: TRBV11-2
J: TRBJ1-1
length: 13
size: few
CDR3: CASSLVVKAEAFF
DNA: TGTGCCAGCAGCTTAGTTGTAAAAGCCGAAGCTTTCTTT

D: .
V: TRBV10-3
J: TRBJ1-1
length: 13
size: many
CDR3: CAISESKSAGAFF
DNA: TGTGCCATCAGTGAGTCGAAATCAGCCGGAGCTTTCTTT